This T cell receptor (beta chain) was sequenced in a study of T cell repertoires in cytomegalovirus infection. A single record per CDR3 protein comes from TCRdb applying MiXCR to the reads. The sample shows approximately 500,000 distinct CDR3 sequences, 30% to 40% of them seen only once. The V gene's germline CDR1 is MDHEN and CDR2 SYDVKM. The CDR3 totals 16 residues. J lost 3 bases, V lost 6 bases, and 10 bases had no gene match. This clonotype has more than one count but fewer than ten. Its antigen is as yet unknown. The receptor comes from a human donor in good health (CMV status not recorded). Some clones in this sample may be carry-over from other donors' samples. The chain links TRBV28 to TRBJ2-2; the match to TRBD2 covers 7 bases. This material consisted of cultured PBMCs, taken from culture after CMV antigen stimulation. The CDR3 reads CASRRMLAEYTGELFF. In DNA form, the CDR3 reads TGTGCCAGCAGACGGATGCTAGCGGAATACACCGGGGAGCTGTTTTTT.